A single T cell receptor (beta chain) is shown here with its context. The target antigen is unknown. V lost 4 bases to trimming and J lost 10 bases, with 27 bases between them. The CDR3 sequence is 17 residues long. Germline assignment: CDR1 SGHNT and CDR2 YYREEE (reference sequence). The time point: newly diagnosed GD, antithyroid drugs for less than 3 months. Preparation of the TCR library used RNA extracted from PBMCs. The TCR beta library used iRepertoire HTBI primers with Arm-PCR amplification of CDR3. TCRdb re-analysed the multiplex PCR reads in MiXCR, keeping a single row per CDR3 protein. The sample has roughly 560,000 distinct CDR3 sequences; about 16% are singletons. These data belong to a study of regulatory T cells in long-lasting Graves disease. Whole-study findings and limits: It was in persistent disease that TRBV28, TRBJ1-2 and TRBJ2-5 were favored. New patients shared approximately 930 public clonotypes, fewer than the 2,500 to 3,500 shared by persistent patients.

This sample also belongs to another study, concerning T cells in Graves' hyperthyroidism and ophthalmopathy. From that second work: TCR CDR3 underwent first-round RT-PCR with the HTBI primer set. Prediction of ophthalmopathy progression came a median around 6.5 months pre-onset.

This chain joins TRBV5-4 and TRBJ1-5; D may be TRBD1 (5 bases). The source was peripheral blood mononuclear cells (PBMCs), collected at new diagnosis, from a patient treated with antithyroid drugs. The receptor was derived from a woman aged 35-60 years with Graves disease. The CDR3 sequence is CASSPTGGPSPLYPQHF. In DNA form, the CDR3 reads TGTGCCAGCAGCCCCACAGGAGGACCCTCCCCTCTTTACCCCCAGCATTTT.